This T cell receptor (beta chain) was found in a study of cytomegalovirus exposure and HLA in healthy donors. 60 Vbeta and 13 Jbeta primers were used in PCR. Sequencing was performed with immunoSEQ multiplex PCR; in TCRdb, only in-frame clones are kept and a portion is missing. The data contain about 140,000 clones, about three quarters of them seen just once; the ten biggest clones take up approximately 1.5%. This clone was seen a handful of times. Looked up from germline, CDR1 is SGHNT and CDR2 is YYREEE (reference sequence). The length of the CDR3 is 16 residues. The V end was cut by 1 base, the J end by 1 base, with 14 bases between.

The sequence came from a female donor in good health and CMV-seronegative. The rearrangement joins TRBV5-4 to TRBJ1-1; tentatively, D is TRBD1 (5 bases). Sequences were obtained from PBMCs. Here the CDR3 reads CASSLPGGGENTEAFF. CDR3 bases: TGTGCCAGCAGCTTGCCGGGCGGGGGGGAGAACACTGAAGCTTTCTTT.